This T cell receptor (beta chain) stems from a study of beta chain features in type 1 diabetes. In the study overall: Similarity in age, gender and cell yields was seen between patients and healthy donors. General observations from the study: Naive, central memory and Treg TCRB repertoires appeared more alike in patients than in healthy donors. Moderately but significantly shorter TCRB CDR3s were found in Type 1 diabetes patients in all four CD4+ subsets. It was not settled here whether HLA type affects TCRB rearrangement.

In germline, CDR1 is SGHTS, CDR2 YDEGEE. This CDR3 region has 15 residues. V was pared by 4 bases and J by 5 bases, with 9 bases of the junction left unmatched. This clone turned up a few times. What it binds is unknown. The authors reverse transcribed all of the isolated RNA, so sequencing captured expressed TCRB transcripts. This table comes from immunoSEQ multiplex PCR, and its TCRdb copy is limited to in-frame clones, with some not included. The sample shows 400,000 or so clones, 9.6% of them seen only once. Cells sorted by CD45RO/CCR7/CD25/CD127/CD95/CD27 comprised CD4+ naive, central memory, regulatory and stem cell-like memory cells.

This sequence was found in a man younger than 40 with type 1 diabetes. Sequencing was performed on central memory CD4+ T cells from blood. This chain uses TRBV5-8 with TRBJ2-1, with 7 nucleotides matching TRBD2. The CDR3 spells CASSLLLGGNNEQFF. For the CDR3, the DNA is TGTGCCAGCAGCCTGTTGCTCGGGGGGAACAATGAGCAGTTCTTC.